Below, 16 T cell receptor beta chains from the same sample are listed, as sequenced in a study of cytomegalovirus exposure and HLA in healthy donors. Primers included in the PCR were 60 Vbeta and 13 Jbeta primers. This table comes from immunoSEQ multiplex PCR, and its TCRdb copy is limited to in-frame clones, with some not included. The sample includes 170,000 or so clones, over 65% seen only once; the top ten take 1.2% to 1.5%. The source material was PBMCs. The receptor source for this set is a woman in her 30s in good health and CMV-seropositive.

Remarks on this clone: Other DNA sequences of this sample code for an identical CDR3. The chain is built from TRBV7-3 and TRBJ2-1; TRBD2 matches at 7 bases. Germline V CDR1 and CDR2: SGHTA, FQGTGA. This CDR3 has 14 amino acids. V was pared by 9 bases and J by 4 bases, with 9 bases of the junction left unmatched. The CDR3 reads CASKLAGEYNEQFF. In DNA form, the CDR3 reads TGTGCCAGTAAACTGGCGGGAGAGTACAATGAGCAGTTCTTC. The entire variable domain, with the rest obtained from reference TRBV7-3 and TRBJ2-1, is as follows: GAGVSQTPSNKVTEKGKYVELRCDPISGHTALYWYRQSLGQGPEFLIYFQGTGAADDSGLPNDRFFAVRPEGSVSTLKIQRTERGDSAVYLCASKLAGEYNEQFFGPGTRLTVL.

This clone has just a few counts. This chain links TRBV7-3 with TRBJ2-5; 8 nucleotides line up with TRBD2. V dropped 4 bases and J dropped 1; count of bases not matched to a gene: 5. This CDR3 region has 15 residues. Germline V gene sequence: CDR1 SGHTA, CDR2 FQGTGA. The CDR3 coding sequence is TGTGCCAGCAGCTCCGTAGCGGGGTCCCAAGAGACCCAGTACTTC. Its protein product is CASSSVAGSQETQYF.

The chain has TRBV15 and TRBJ2-3; D unresolved. With 0 bases removed from V and 1 base from J, the gap between germline ends came to 20 bases. The CDR3 is 19 residues long. The V gene's germline CDR1 is LNHNV and CDR2 YYDKDF (reference sequence). The CDR3 here is CATSRDNPLETSGTDTQYF. CDR3 nucleotide sequence: TGTGCCACCAGCAGAGATAATCCCCTGGAGACTTCTGGCACAGATACGCAGTATTTT. Looking up the rest from reference TRBV15 and TRBJ2-3 gives the full variable domain: DAMVIQNPRYQVTQFGKPVTLSCSQTLNHNVMYWYQQKSSQAPKLLFHYYDKDFNNEADTPDNFQSRRPNTSFCFLDIRSPGLGDTAMYLCATSRDNPLETSGTDTQYFGPGTRLTVL.

The chain employs TRBV11-1 and TRBJ2-1; D is ambiguous. The CDR3 runs 12 residues. Looked up from germline, CDR1 is SGHAT and CDR2 is FQDESV (reference sequence). The ends were cut back, 5 bases at V and 3 bases at J, with 5 bases in the middle. CDR3 protein: CASSPGYNEQFF. The CDR3 nucleotides are TGTGCCAGCAGCCCGGGCTACAATGAGCAGTTCTTC.

This rearrangement joins TRBV6-5 to TRBJ2-5, with 9 positions matching TRBD1. This CDR3 region has 16 residues. After removal of 4 bases from V and 1 base from J, the junction contained 7 bases not matched to a gene. The germline V gene encodes CDR1 MNHEY and CDR2 SVGAGI. The CDR3 spells CASSLARDRVQETQYF. The CDR3 DNA reads TGTGCCAGCAGTTTGGCCCGGGACAGGGTCCAAGAGACCCAGTACTTC.

The chain recombines TRBV5-1 with TRBJ1-2, with TRBD1 matching 9 bases. The CDR3 spans 16 residues. The germline CDR1 and CDR2 sequences are SGHRS and YFSETQ. Losses at the gene ends were 0 bases for V and 8 bases for J; bases not matched to a gene: 11. The CDR3 coding sequence is TGCGCCAGCAGCTTGGCCTTCCCGGGACAGGGCCTAGGCTACACCTTC. Its translation: CASSLAFPGQGLGYTF.

The chain couples TRBV30 to TRBJ1-2, with 7 bases that match TRBD1. Germline CDR1 GTSNPN, CDR2 SVGIG (reference sequence). The CDR3 sequence is 15 residues long. V shed 1 base and J 7 bases; nucleotides not matched to a gene: 12. Written as DNA, the CDR3 is TGTGCCTGGAGTGCCCGACTGGGGGACAGAGGTGGCTACACCTTC. Its protein is CAWSARLGDRGGYTF.

This sequence joins TRBV13 and TRBJ1-4, with 8 bases identical to TRBD1. The ends lost 4 bases at V and 4 bases at J; junction bases unmatched: 5. The CDR3 totals 15 residues. Germline lookup yields CDR1 PRHDT and CDR2 FYEKMQ (reference sequence). CDR3 nucleotides: TGTGCCAGCAGCTCCAGGGGGCGCAGTAATGAAAAACTGTTTTTT. Translation: CASSSRGRSNEKLFF.

V is TRBV4-2 and J is TRBJ1-2; 9 nucleotides match TRBD1. V shed 1 base and J 3 bases; nucleotides not matched to a gene: 3. This CDR3 is 15 amino acids long. Germline values: CDR1 LGHNA, CDR2 YNFKEQ. CDR3 DNA: TGTGCCAGCAGCCAAGCGGGACAGGGTTACTATGGCTACACCTTC. It encodes CASSQAGQGYYGYTF.

V is TRBV6-5 and J is TRBJ2-7; 9 nucleotides agree with TRBD1. V shed 6 bases, J shed 5 bases, and the junction held 11 bases outside the gene matches. This CDR3 spans 15 amino acids. Per germline, CDR1 MNHEY and CDR2 SVGAGI. The CDR3 DNA is TGTGCCAGCAGCCAGACCGGGACAGGGCTTGACGAGCAGTACTTC. This encodes CASSQTGTGLDEQYF.

This clone has a handful of counts. The chain recombines TRBV6-6 with TRBJ1-2, with unresolved D. Trimming cost V 0 bases and J 5 bases, with 10 bases left between them. Germline CDR1 reads MNHNY; CDR2 reads SVGAGI (reference sequence). CDR3 length: 14 amino acids. The CDR3, as DNA: TGTGCCAGCAGTTACTCAGGGCGGGCTTATGGCTACACCTTC. Amino acid sequence: CASSYSGRAYGYTF.

The chain couples TRBV5-4 to TRBJ2-5; 9 positions agree with TRBD2. Trimming at V came to 4 bases and at J to 1 base, leaving 14 bases not matched to a gene. Germline-derived CDR1 and CDR2 are SGHNT and YYREEE (reference sequence). The CDR3 has 18 amino acids. CDR3 loop: CASSAGREGPGVQETQYF. CDR3 in DNA: TGTGCCAGCAGCGCTGGGCGGGAGGGCCCCGGGGTCCAAGAGACCCAGTACTTC.

The chain has TRBV7-6 and TRBJ2-7, with D possibly matching TRBD2 (7 bases). The CDR3 extends over 15 amino acids. Trimming shortened V by 5 bases and J by 6 bases, and 20 bases separated the two germline ends. The germline gives CDR1 SGHVS, CDR2 FNYEAQ. CDR3 region: CASSALQGSGSEQYF. The CDR3 nucleotides are TGTGCCAGCAGCGCGCTACAGGGTAGCGGGTCCGAGCAGTACTTC.

This clone has only a few counts. Written as DNA, the CDR3 is TGTGCCAGCAGTCCTGACAGGGCGAACTATGGCTACACCTTC. Translated, it gives CASSPDRANYGYTF. The V call is TRBV7-7, the J call TRBJ1-2, with 7 bases lining up with TRBD1. The CDR3 has 14 residues. V lost 6 bases, J lost 2 bases, and 6 bases stayed unmatched. The germline CDR1 and CDR2 sequences are SSHAT and FNYEAQ (reference sequence).

In its sample, this clone was seen once. The CDR3 reads CASSDGAGNTIYF. CDR3 nucleotides: TGTGCCAGCAGTGATGGGGCAGGAAACACCATATATTTT. The J gene is TRBJ1-3, the V gene TRBV2; a weak D match, TRBD1 (5 bases). V was shortened by 3 bases and J by 4 bases, with 7 bases between the two germline ends. CDR1 is SNHLY and CDR2 is FYNNEI in the germline V gene. This CDR3 region has 13 residues.

The chain employs TRBV21-1 and TRBJ1-1; the listed D gene, TRBD1, was not tested against the DNA. TRBV21-1 is a pseudogene segment. The CDR3 runs to 14 residues. The chain's CDR3 is CASTQRGPATEAFF. CDR3 coding DNA: TGTGCCAGCACTCAGAGGGGGCCGGCCACTGAAGCTTTCTTT.